This paragraph reports one T cell receptor beta chain. The method was immunoSEQ multiplex PCR; TCRdb's version includes in-frame clones alone and lacks a portion of them. The sample lists some 150,000 clones; roughly nine tenths were seen once. The data stem from a study of blood T cell repertoires in COVID-19. About the research overall: Acute and convalescent COVID-19 specimens originated in the United States, Italy and Spain. PBMCs, B-cell-depleted T cells, or T cells were the source of the cDNA or gDNA that made up the material.

This CDR3 is built from 13 residues. Deletions cut 1 base from V and 10 bases from J, with 11 bases between. CDR1 is LGHDT and CDR2 is YNNKEL in the germline V gene (reference sequence). Material for sequencing was peripheral blood. The chain links TRBV3-1 (or the pseudogene TRBV3-2) to TRBJ2-1, with a weak D call TRBD1 (5 bases). This TCR was recovered from a woman older than 75 in a cohort sampled during active or convalescent COVID-19. The CDR3 sequence is CASSQAAGSEQFF. Written as DNA, the CDR3 is TGTGCCAGCAGCCAAGCCGCAGGGTCCGAGCAGTTCTTC.